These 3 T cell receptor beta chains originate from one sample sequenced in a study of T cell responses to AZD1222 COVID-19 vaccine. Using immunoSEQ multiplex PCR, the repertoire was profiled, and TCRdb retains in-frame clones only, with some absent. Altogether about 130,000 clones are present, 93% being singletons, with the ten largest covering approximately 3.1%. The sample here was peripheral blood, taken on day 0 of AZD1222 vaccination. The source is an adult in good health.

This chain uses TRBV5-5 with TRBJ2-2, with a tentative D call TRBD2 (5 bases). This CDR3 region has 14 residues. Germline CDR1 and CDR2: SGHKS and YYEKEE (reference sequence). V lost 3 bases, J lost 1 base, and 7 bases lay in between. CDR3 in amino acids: CASSSGRNTGELFF. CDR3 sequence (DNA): TGTGCCAGCAGCTCGGGGAGGAACACCGGGGAGCTGTTTTTT.

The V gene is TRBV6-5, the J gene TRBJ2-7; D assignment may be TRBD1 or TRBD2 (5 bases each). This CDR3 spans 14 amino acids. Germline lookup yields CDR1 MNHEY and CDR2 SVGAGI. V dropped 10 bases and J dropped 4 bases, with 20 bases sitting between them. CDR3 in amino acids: CAIRRAEGPYEQYF. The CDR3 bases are TGTGCCATAAGAAGGGCAGAGGGGCCTTACGAGCAGTACTTC.

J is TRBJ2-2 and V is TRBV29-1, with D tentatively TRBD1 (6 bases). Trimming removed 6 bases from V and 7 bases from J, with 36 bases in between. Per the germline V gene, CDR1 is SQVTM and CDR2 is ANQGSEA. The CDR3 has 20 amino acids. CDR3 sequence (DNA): TGCAGCGTATCAACTGTGCACGCCAGGGGACGGACGCCTTACATCGGGGAGCTGTTTTTT. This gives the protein CSVSTVHARGRTPYIGELFF.